A selection of T cell receptor beta chains follows, all from one sample in a study of cytomegalovirus exposure and HLA in healthy donors. Clones were sequenced by immunoSEQ multiplex PCR, and TCRdb holds only the in-frame ones, with some missing. The sample records 150,000 or so clones, around two thirds being singletons. Source material: PBMCs. These receptors came from a woman aged 55-70 years in good health and CMV-seropositive. CDR3s include the opening cysteine and the closing phenylalanine or tryptophan. A D gene is named only where the DNA matches it firmly. Some rows have no size entry. The others give once, few or many, or a class for an expanded clone.

D gene,clone size,V gene,J gene,CDR3 DNA,CDR3 protein
.,once,TRBV7-6,TRBJ1-4,TGTGCCAGCAGCTCGAGGCCCTCCGCAACTAATGAAAAACTGTTTTTT,CASSSRPSATNEKLFF
TRBD2,.,TRBV18,TRBJ2-7,TGTGCCAGCTCTCCCGGACTAGCGGAGGGCTACGAGCAGTACTTC,CASSPGLAEGYEQYF
TRBD2,once,TRBV27,TRBJ2-1,TGTGCCAGCAGTTTATCGATTAGCGGGAGACCCCCCTACAATGAGCAGTTCTTC,CASSLSISGRPPYNEQFF
TRBD1,.,TRBV27,TRBJ1-1,TGTGCCAGCAGGCCCACAGGGGGAACTGAAGCTTTCTTT,CASRPTGGTEAFF
TRBD1,.,TRBV19,TRBJ1-1,TGTGCCAGTAGTACGGACAGGGGTAGCACTGAAGCTTTCTTT,CASSTDRGSTEAFF
TRBD1,few,TRBV27,TRBJ1-4,TGTGCCAGCAGTGACTTGCCGGGACAGTATGAAAAACTGTTTTTT,CASSDLPGQYEKLFF
TRBD1,.,TRBV28,TRBJ2-5,TGTGCCAGCAGGGGACAGCTCCAAGAGACCCAGTACTTC,CASRGQLQETQYF
TRBD2,once,TRBV18,TRBJ2-3,TGTGCCAGCTCACCACTCGGGGAGGGAAGTAGCACAGATACGCAGTATTTT,CASSPLGEGSSTDTQYF
TRBD2,.,TRBV29-1,TRBJ2-7,TGCAGCGTTTTTGAAGCGGGAGTTGGTTACGAGCAGTACTTC,CSVFEAGVGYEQYF
.,.,TRBV30,TRBJ1-6,TGTGCCTGGAGTCGCGAGTCGAATTCACCCCTCCACTTT,CAWSRESNSPLHF
TRBD1,.,TRBV6-6,TRBJ1-4,TGTGCCAGCACTATACAGGGGGCCTTTGAAAAACTGTTTTTT,CASTIQGAFEKLFF
TRBD1,.,TRBV5-1,TRBJ2-7,TGCGCCAGCAGCGGCGGGACAGGCACCTACGAGCAGTACTTC,CASSGGTGTYEQYF
.,.,TRBV19,TRBJ1-4,TGTGCCAGTAGTATGGCAGGGGCTCGGGAAAAACTGTTTTTT,CASSMAGAREKLFF
.,.,TRBV5-4,TRBJ2-7,TGTGCCAGCAGCTCACCTACTTCCTACGAGCAGTACTTC,CASSSPTSYEQYF
TRBD1,.,TRBV7-8,TRBJ2-3,TGTGCCAGCAGGGGCCGGGACAGGGCAACAGATACGCAGTATTTT,CASRGRDRATDTQYF
.,.,TRBV6-5,TRBJ1-1,TGTGCCAGCTCGCAGGGGTACACTGAAGCTTTCTTT,CASSQGYTEAFF
.,.,TRBV28,TRBJ1-2,TGTGCCAGCAGCCCCGTGCAGGGTGTAACTGGCTACACCTTC,CASSPVQGVTGYTF
TRBD2,once,TRBV4-1,TRBJ2-1,TGCGCCAGCAGCCTCGGGGAAGCGGGATTCCAGTATGAGCAGTTCTTC,CASSLGEAGFQYEQFF
TRBD2,.,TRBV5-1,TRBJ2-1,TGCGCCAGCAGCTTGGGCGATACTAGCGGATCCTACAATGAGCAGTTCTTC,CASSLGDTSGSYNEQFF
TRBD2,.,TRBV9,TRBJ2-3,TGTGCCAGCAGCCGGGAGGGAGCGGGAGGCCGCACGCAGTATTTT,CASSREGAGGRTQYF
TRBD2,.,TRBV7-7,TRBJ2-3,TGTGCCAGCAGCCGAAACCTAGCGGGAGTAGATACGCAGTATTTT,CASSRNLAGVDTQYF
TRBD1,.,TRBV25-1,TRBJ1-1,TGTGCCAGCAGTGGTTATGGACAGGGAAGCAACACTGAAGCTTTCTTT,CASSGYGQGSNTEAFF
.,few,TRBV11-2,TRBJ1-2,TGTGCCAGCAGCTTTGACCCGGGGTATGGCTACACCTTC,CASSFDPGYGYTF
.,.,TRBV9,TRBJ2-4,TGTGCCAGCAGCGAGAGGCCGGGTTCGAACATTCAGTACTTC,CASSERPGSNIQYF
.,.,TRBV5-4,TRBJ2-7,TGTGCCAGCAGCTTCCCGGGTGGTTACGAGCAGTACTTC,CASSFPGGYEQYF
TRBD2,.,TRBV6-1,TRBJ2-7,TGTGCCAGCAGTGAGCCTTTAGCGGGGCCTGCCTACGAGCAGTACTTC,CASSEPLAGPAYEQYF
.,.,TRBV6-4,TRBJ2-1,TGTGCCAGCAGTGAGGAGCTCCACAATGAGCAGTTCTTC,CASSEELHNEQFF
TRBD1,few,TRBV29-1,TRBJ2-7,TGCAGCGTTGACTCGGACAGGGAACGGGACGAGCAGTACTTC,CSVDSDRERDEQYF
TRBD2,.,TRBV5-6,TRBJ2-1,TGTGCCAGCAGCTTGGGACTAGCGGAGCAGTTCTTC,CASSLGLAEQFF